The 5 T cell receptor beta chains given below trace back to one sample, sequenced in a study of type 1 regulatory T cells. Study-level results: Compared with non-type 1 regulatory T cells, type 1 regulatory T cells showed a more restricted TCR repertoire.

Antigens for these TCRs are unknown. Via MiXCR, TCRdb re-called the reads, giving one row per CDR3 protein. The data contain fewer than 80,000 distinct CDR3 sequences, 20% to 25% of them singletons. The sample was cultured type 1 regulatory T (Tr1) cells, either the whole culture or a sorted fraction (not recorded which). These receptors were obtained from a human donor in good health.

On this clonotype itself: The junction shows a germline mismatch at one end, possibly a read error. V usage is TRBV29-1 and J usage is TRBJ2-3, with a tentative D call TRBD2 (5 bases). The CDR3 runs 10 residues. CDR1 and CDR2 from the germline V gene are SQVTM and ANQGSEA. This CDR3 is CAEGTDTQYF. The CDR3 coding sequence is TGTGCGGAGGGCACAGATACGCAGTATTTT.

This chain uses TRBV12-3 or TRBV12-4 with TRBJ1-1; possibly TRBD1 for D (5 bases). V was shortened by 5 bases and J by 3 bases, with 13 bases between the two germline ends. The CDR3 is made up of 14 amino acids. CDR3 coding DNA: TGTGCCAGCAGTGTGGGGACGATATACACTGAAGCTTTCTTT. It codes for CASSVGTIYTEAFF.

The chain couples TRBV12-3 or TRBV12-4 to TRBJ2-1, with 8 bases matching TRBD2. The length of the CDR3 is 17 residues. With V trimmed by 7 bases and J by 0 bases, 11 bases remained unmatched. CDR3 protein: CASTLTLAGSSYNEQFF. The CDR3 nucleotides are TGTGCCAGCACCTTAACTTTAGCGGGGAGCTCCTACAATGAGCAGTTCTTC.

The J gene is TRBJ1-1, the V gene TRBV12-3 or TRBV12-4; D unclear. Trimming removed 1 base from V and 2 bases from J, with 8 bases in between. The CDR3 is 14 amino acids. CDR3: CASSLGTSNTEAFF. The DNA of the CDR3 is TGTGCCAGCAGTTTAGGGACCTCCAACACTGAAGCTTTCTTT.

This clonotype has a handful of counts. V is TRBV5-5 and J is TRBJ1-6; D ambiguous. The V end was cut by 2 bases, the J end by 6 bases, with 9 bases between. Germline CDR1 and CDR2: SGHKS and YYEKEE (reference sequence). This CDR3 has 14 amino acids. The chain's CDR3 is CASSLMDANSPLHF. The CDR3 DNA reads as TGTGCCAGCAGCTTAATGGACGCTAATTCACCCCTCCACTTT.